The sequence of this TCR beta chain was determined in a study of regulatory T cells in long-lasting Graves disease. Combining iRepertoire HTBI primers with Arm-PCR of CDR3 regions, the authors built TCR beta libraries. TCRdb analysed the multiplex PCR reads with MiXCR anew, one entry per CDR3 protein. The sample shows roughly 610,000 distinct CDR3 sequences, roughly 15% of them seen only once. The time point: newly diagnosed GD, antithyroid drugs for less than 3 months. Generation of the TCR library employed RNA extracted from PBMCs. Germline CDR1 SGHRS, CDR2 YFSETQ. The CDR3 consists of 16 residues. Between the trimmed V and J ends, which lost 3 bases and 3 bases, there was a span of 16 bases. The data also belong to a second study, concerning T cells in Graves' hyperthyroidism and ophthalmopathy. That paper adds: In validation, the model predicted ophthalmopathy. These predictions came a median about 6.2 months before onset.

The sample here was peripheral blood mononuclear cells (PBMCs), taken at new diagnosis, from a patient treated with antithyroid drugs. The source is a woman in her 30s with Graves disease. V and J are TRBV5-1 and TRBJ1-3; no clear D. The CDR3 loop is CASSSALFGNGNTIYF. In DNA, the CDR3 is TGCGCCAGCAGCTCGGCCCTATTCGGGAATGGAAACACCATATATTTT.